This TCR beta chain was recorded in a study of T-cell memory formation after mild COVID-19. Overall study context: TCR clusters largely stayed donor specific. The study's findings and limits: Among clones contracting day 15 to 85, CD4/CD8 was balanced, whereas later expanders leaned CD4+. Contracting CD4+ clones lay largely in CM and EM, with CD8+ ones residing in EMRA.

Details on this clonotype: Its antigen is unknown.

Researchers used 5'RACE with constant-segment primers to make TCR alpha and TCR beta cDNA libraries that carry sample barcodes and UMIs. TCRdb independently ran MiXCR on the 5' RACE reads; one entry per CDR3 protein. Of a few hundred thousand distinct CDR3 sequences detected, 15% to 20% appear once; the ten largest clones hold roughly a fifth. The CDR3 covers 17 residues. J gave up 0 bases and V 4 bases, and 8 bases lay outside the gene matches. CDR1 is SEHNR and CDR2 is FQNEAQ in the germline V gene (reference sequence). This TCR came from a man aged 18 to 29 who had mild COVID-19 (a few samples of this study predate the infection). Cell type and time point are not known. What was sequenced was PBMCs or a T cell subset sorted from them (not recorded which). V and J are TRBV7-9 and TRBJ1-4; 7 bases are shared with TRBD1. CDR3 nucleotide sequence: TGTGCCAGCAGCTCCGGGACAGCTATCCCAACTAATGAAAAACTGTTTTTT. Encoded protein: CASSSGTAIPTNEKLFF.